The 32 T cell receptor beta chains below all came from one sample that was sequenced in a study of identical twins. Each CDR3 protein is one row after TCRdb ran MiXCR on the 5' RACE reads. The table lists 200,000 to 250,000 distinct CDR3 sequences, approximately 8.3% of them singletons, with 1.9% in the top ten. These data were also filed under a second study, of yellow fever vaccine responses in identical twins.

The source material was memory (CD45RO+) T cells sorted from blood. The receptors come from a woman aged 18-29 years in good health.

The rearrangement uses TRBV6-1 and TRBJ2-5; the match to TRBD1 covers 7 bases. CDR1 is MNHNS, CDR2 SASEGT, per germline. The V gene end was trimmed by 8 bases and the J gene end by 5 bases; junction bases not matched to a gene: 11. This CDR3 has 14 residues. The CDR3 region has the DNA TGTGCCAGCGCAATTAACAGGGGTGGCGAGACCCAGTACTTC. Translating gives CASAINRGGETQYF.

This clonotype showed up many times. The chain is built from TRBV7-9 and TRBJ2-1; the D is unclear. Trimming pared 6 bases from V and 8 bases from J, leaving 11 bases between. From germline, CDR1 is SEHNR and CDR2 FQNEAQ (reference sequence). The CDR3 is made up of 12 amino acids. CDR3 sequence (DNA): TGTGCCAGCAGTCCCCCGGGCGATGAGCAGTTCTTC. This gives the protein CASSPPGDEQFF.

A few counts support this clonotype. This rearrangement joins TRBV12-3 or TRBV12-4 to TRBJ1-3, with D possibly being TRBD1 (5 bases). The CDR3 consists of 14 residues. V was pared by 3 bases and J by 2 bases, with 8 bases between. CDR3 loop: CASSFRTTGNTIYF. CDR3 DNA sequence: TGTGCCAGCAGTTTTAGGACAACTGGAAACACCATATATTTT.

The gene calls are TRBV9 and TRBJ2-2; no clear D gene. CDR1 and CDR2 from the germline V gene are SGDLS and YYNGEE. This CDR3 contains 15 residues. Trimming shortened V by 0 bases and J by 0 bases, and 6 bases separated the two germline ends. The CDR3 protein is CASSVEAANTGELFF. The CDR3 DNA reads TGTGCCAGCAGCGTAGAGGCAGCGAACACCGGGGAGCTGTTTTTT.

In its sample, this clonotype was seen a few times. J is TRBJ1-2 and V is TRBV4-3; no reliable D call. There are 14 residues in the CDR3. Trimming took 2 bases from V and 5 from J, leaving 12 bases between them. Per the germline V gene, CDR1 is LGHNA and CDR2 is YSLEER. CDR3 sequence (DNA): TGCGCCAGCAGCCAAAACCCGGCTGGGTATGGCTACACCTTC. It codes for CASSQNPAGYGYTF.

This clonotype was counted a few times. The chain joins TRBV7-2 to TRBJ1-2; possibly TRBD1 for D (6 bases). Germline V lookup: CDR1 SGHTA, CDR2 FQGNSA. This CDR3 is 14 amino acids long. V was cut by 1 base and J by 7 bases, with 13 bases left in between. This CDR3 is CASSLGYREGGYTF. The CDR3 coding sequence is TGTGCCAGCAGCTTAGGGTACAGGGAAGGTGGCTACACCTTC.

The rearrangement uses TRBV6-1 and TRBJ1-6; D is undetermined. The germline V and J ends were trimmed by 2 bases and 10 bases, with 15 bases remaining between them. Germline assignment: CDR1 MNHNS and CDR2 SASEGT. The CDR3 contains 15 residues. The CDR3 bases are TGTGCCAGCAGTGAAAACCCCAGCCGGACGTCACCCCTCCACTTT. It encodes CASSENPSRTSPLHF.

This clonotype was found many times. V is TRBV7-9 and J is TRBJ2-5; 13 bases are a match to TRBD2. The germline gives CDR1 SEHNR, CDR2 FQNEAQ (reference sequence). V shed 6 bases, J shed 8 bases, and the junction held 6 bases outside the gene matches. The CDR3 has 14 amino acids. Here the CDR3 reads CASRQGLAGSTQYF. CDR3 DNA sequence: TGTGCCAGCAGACAGGGACTAGCGGGGTCCACCCAGTACTTC.

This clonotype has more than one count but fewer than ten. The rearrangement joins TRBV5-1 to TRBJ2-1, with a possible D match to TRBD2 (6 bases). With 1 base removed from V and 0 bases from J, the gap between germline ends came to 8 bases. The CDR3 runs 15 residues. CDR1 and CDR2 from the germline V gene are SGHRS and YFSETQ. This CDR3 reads CASSLTGVSYNEQFF. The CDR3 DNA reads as TGCGCCAGCAGCTTGACGGGGGTCTCCTACAATGAGCAGTTCTTC.

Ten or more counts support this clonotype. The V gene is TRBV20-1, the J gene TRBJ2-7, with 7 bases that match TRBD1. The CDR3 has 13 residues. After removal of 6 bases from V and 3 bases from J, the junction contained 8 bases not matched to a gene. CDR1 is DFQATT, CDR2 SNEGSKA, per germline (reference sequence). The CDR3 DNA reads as TGCAGTGCCCCGGGACAGTCTGACTACGAGCAGTACTTC. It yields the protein CSAPGQSDYEQYF.

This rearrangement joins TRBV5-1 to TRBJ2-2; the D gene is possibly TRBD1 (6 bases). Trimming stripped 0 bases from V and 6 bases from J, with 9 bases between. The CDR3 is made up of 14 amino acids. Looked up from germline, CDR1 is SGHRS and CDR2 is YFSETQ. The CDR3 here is CASSLDRVAGELFF. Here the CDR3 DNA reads TGCGCCAGCAGCTTGGACAGGGTCGCCGGGGAGCTGTTTTTT.

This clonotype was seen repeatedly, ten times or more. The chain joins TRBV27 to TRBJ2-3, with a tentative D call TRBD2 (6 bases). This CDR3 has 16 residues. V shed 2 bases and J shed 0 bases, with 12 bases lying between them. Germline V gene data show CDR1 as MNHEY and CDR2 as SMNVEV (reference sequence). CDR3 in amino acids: CASSLGASASTDTQYF. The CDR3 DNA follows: TGTGCCAGCAGTTTAGGGGCTAGCGCTAGCACAGATACGCAGTATTTT.

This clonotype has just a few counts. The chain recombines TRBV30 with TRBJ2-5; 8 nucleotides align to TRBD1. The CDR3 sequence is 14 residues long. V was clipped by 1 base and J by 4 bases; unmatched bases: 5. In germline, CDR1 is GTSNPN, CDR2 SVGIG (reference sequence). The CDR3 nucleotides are TGTGCCTGGAGTGACCAGACAGGGGTAGAGACCCAGTACTTC. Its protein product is CAWSDQTGVETQYF.

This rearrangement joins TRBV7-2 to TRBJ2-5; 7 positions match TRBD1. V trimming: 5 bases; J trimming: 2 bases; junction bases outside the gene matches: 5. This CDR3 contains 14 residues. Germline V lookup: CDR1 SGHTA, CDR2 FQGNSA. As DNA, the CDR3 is TGTGCCAGCAGCCCCGGACAGGTACAAGAGACCCAGTACTTC. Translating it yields CASSPGQVQETQYF.

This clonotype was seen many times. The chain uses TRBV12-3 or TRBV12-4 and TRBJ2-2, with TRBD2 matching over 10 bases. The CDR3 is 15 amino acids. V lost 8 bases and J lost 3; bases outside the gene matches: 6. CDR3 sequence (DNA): TGTGCCAGCCGGGGACTAGCGAGGGACACCGGGGAGCTGTTTTTT. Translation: CASRGLARDTGELFF.

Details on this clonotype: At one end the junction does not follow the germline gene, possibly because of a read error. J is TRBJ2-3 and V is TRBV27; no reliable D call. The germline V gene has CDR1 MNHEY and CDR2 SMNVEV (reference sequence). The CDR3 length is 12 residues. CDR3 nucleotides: TGTGCCAGTCGGACGGGCACAGATACGCGGTATTTT. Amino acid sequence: CASRTGTDTRYF.

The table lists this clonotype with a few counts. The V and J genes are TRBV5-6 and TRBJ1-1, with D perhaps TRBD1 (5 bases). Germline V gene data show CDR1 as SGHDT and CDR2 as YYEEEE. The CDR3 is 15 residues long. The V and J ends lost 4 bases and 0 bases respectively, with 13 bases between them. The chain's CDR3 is CASSLGRNMNTEAFF. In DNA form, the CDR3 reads TGTGCCAGCAGCCTGGGACGCAACATGAACACTGAAGCTTTCTTT. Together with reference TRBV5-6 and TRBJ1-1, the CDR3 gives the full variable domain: DAGVTQSPTHLIKTRGQQVTLRCSPKSGHDTVSWYQQALGQGPQFIFQYYEEEERQRGNFPDRFSGHQFPNYSSELNVNALLLGDSALYLCASSLGRNMNTEAFFGQGTRLTVV.

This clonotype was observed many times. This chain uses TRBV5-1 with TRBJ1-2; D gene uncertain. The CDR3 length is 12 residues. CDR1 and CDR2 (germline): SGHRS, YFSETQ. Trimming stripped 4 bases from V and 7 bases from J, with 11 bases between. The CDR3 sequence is CASSQRDAGYTF. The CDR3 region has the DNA TGCGCCAGCAGCCAAAGGGATGCTGGCTACACCTTC.

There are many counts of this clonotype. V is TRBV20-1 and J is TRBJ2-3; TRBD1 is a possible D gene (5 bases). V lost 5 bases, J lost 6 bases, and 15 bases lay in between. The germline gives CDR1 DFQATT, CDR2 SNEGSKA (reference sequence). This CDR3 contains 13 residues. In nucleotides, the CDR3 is TGCAGTGCTCAACAGGCGACCCGGGATACGCAGTATTTT. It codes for CSAQQATRDTQYF.

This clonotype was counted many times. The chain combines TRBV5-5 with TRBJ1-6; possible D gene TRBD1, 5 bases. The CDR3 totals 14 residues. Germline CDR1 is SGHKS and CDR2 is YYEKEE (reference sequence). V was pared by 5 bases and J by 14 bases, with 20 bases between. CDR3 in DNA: TGTGCCAGCAGTATAACCCCAGGGCCCGAATCCCTCCACTTT. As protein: CASSITPGPESLHF.

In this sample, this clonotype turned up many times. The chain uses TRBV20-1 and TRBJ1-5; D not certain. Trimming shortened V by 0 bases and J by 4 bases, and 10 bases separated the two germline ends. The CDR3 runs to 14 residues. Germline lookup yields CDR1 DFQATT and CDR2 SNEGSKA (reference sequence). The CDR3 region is CSAREVAGNQPQHF. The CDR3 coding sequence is TGCAGTGCTAGAGAGGTGGCAGGAAATCAGCCCCAGCATTTT.

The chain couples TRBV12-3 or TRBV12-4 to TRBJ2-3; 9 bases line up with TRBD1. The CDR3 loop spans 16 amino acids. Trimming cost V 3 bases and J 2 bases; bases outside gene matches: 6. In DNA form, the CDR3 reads TGTGCCAGCAGTTTGTCCGGGACAGGGATCACAGATACGCAGTATTTT. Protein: CASSLSGTGITDTQYF.

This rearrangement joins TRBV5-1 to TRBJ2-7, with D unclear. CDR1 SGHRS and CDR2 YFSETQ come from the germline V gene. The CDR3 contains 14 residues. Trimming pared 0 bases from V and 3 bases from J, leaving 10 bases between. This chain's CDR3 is CASSLGPANYEQYF. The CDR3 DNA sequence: TGCGCCAGCAGCTTGGGACCGGCCAACTACGAGCAGTACTTC.

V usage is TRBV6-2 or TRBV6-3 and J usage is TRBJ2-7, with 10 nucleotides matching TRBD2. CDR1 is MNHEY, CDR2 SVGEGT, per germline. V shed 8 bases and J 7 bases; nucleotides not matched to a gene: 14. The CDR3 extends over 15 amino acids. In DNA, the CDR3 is TGTGCCAGCCGTCCCTCCCCTAGCGGGAGCAAGGAGCAGTACTTC. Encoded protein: CASRPSPSGSKEQYF.

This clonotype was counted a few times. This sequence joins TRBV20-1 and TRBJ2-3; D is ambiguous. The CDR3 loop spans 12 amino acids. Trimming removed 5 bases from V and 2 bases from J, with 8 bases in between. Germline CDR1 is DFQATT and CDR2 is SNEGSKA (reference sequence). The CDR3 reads CSALPFTDTQYF. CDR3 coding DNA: TGCAGTGCTTTACCCTTCACAGATACGCAGTATTTT.

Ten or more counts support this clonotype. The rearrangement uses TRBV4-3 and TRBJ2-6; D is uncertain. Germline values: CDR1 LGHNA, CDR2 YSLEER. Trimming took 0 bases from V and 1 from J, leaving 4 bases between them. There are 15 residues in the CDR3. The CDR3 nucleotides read TGCGCCAGCAGCCAAGAGGAGTCTGGGGCCAACGTCCTGACTTTC. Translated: CASSQEESGANVLTF.

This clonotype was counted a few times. In DNA, the CDR3 is TGTGCCAGCAGTGAACTAGCGGGAGCTATTAGTGAGCAGTTCTTC. It encodes CASSELAGAISEQFF. The rearrangement uses TRBV25-1 and TRBJ2-1; 10 bases are a match to TRBD2. The V and J ends lost 2 bases and 9 bases, in that order; junction bases with no gene match: 7. Germline-derived CDR1 and CDR2 are MGHDK and SYGVNS. The CDR3 length is 15 residues.

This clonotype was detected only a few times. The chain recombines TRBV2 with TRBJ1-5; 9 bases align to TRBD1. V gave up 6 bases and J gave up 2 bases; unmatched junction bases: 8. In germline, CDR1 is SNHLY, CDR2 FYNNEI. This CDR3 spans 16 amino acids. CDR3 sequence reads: CASRATGGDGNQPQHF. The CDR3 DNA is TGTGCCAGCAGAGCTACAGGGGGCGATGGCAATCAGCCCCAGCATTTT.

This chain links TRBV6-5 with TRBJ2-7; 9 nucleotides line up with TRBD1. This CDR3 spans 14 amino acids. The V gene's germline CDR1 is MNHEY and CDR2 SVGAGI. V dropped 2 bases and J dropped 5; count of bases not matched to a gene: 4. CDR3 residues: CASSYGQGSDEQYF. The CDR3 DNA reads TGTGCCAGCAGTTACGGACAGGGGAGTGACGAGCAGTACTTC.

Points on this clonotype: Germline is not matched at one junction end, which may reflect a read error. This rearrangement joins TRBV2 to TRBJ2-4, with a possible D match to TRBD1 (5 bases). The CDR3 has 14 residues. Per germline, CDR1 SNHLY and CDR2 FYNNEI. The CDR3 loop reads CASSNPLATQGMWF. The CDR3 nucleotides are TGTGCCAGCAGTAACCCCCTCGCGACCCAGGGCATGTGGTTC.

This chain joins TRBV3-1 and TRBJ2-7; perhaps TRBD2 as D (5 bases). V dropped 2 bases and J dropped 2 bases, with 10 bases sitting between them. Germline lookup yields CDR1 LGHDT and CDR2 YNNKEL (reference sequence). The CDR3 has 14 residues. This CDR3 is CASSQRGLAYEQYF. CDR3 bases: TGTGCCAGCAGCCAACGGGGTTTGGCCTACGAGCAGTACTTC.

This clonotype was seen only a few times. CDR3 sequence reads: CASRTDNQETQYF. Here the CDR3 DNA reads TGTGCCAGCCGGACGGACAACCAAGAGACCCAGTACTTC. The chain uses TRBV28 and TRBJ2-5; D is possibly TRBD1 (5 bases). V was shortened by 8 bases and J by 0 bases, with 10 bases between the two germline ends. CDR1 and CDR2 from the germline V gene are MDHEN and SYDVKM. The CDR3 loop spans 13 amino acids.